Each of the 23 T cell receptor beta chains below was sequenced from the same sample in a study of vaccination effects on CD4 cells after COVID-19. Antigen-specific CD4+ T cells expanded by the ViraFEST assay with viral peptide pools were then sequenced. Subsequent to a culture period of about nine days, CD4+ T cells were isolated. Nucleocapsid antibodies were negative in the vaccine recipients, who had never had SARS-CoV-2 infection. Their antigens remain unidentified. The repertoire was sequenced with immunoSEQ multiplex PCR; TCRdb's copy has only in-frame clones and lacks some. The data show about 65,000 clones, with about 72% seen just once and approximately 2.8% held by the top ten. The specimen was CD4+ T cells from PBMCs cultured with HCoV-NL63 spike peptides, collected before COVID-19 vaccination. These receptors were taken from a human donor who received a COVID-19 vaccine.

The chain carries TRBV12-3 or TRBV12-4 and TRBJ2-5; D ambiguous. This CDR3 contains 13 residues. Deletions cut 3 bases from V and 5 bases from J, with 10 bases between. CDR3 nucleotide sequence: TGTGCCAGCAGTTTCGGTGGGCGCGAGACCCAGTACTTC. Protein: CASSFGGRETQYF.

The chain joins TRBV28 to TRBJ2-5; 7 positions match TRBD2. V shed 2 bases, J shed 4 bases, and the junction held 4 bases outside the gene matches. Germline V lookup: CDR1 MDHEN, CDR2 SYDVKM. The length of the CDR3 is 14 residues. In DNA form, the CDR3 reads TGTGCCAGCAGTTTACACGGGGGGATAGAGACCCAGTACTTC. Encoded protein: CASSLHGGIETQYF.

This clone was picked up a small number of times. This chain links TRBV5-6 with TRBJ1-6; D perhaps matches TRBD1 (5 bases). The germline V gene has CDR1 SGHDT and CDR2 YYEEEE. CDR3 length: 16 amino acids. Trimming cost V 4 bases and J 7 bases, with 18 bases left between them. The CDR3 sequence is CASSDRHSAGNSPLHF. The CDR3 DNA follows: TGTGCCAGCAGCGACAGACATTCAGCGGGGAATTCACCCCTCCACTTT.

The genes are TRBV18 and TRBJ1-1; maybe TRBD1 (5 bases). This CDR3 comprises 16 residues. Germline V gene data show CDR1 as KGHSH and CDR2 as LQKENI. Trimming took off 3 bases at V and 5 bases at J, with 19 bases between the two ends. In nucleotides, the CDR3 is TGTGCCAGCTCACCGAGAAGGATAGGGGTTGGGACTGAAGCTTTCTTT. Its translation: CASSPRRIGVGTEAFF.

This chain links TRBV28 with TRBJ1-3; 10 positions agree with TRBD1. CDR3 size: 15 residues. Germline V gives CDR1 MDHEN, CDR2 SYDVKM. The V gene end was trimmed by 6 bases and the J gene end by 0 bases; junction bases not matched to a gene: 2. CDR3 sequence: CASRTGGNSGNTIYF. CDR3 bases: TGTGCCAGCAGGACAGGGGGCAACTCTGGAAACACCATATATTTT.

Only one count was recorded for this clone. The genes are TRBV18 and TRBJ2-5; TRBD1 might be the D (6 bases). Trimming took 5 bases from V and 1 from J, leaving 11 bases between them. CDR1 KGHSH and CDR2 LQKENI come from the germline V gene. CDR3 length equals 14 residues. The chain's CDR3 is CASSSQGTQETQYF. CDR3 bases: TGTGCCAGCTCAAGCCAGGGGACCCAAGAGACCCAGTACTTC.

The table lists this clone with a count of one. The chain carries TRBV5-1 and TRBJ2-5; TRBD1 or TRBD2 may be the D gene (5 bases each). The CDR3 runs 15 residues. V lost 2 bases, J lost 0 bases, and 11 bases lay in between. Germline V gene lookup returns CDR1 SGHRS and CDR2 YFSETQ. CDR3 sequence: CASSFLTGHQETQYF. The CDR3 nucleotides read TGCGCCAGCAGCTTCCTGACGGGACACCAAGAGACCCAGTACTTC.

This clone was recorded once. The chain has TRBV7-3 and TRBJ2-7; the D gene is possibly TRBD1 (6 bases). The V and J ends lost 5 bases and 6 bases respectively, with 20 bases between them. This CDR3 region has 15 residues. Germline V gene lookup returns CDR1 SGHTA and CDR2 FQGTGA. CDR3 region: CASSHLSLPGAEQYV. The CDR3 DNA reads TGTGCCAGCAGCCACCTCTCACTTCCAGGGGCCGAGCAGTACGTC.

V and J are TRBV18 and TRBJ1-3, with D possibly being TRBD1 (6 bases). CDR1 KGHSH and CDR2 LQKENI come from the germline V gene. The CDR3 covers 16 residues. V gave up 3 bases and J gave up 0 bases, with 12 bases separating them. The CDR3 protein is CASSPQRDNSGNTIYF. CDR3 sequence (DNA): TGTGCCAGCTCACCCCAACGGGACAACTCTGGAAACACCATATATTTT.

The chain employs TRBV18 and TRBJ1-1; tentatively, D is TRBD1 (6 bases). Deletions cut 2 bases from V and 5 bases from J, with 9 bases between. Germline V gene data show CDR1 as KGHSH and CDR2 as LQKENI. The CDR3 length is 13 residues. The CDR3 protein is CASSPRGVTEAFF. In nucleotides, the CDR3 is TGTGCCAGCTCACCAAGGGGGGTGACTGAAGCTTTCTTT.

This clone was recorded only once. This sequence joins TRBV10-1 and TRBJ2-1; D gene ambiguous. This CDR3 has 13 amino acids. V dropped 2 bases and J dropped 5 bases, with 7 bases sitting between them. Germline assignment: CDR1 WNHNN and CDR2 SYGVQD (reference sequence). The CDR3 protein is CASSERADNEQFF. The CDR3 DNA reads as TGCGCCAGCAGTGAGAGAGCCGACAATGAGCAGTTCTTC.

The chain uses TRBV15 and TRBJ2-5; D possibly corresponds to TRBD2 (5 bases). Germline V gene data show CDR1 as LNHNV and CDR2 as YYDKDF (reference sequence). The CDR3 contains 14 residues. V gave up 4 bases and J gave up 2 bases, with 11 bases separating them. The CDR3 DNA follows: TGTGCCACCAGCACTAGCCGGGTACAAGAGACCCAGTACTTC. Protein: CATSTSRVQETQYF.

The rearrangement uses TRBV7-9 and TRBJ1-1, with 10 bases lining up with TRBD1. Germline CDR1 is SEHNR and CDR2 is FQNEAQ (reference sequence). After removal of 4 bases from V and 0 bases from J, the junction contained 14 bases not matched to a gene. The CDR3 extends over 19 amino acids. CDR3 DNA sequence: TGTGCCAGCAGCTCTTCTTTTAGGACAGGGGGACTTATGAACACTGAAGCTTTCTTT. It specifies CASSSSFRTGGLMNTEAFF.

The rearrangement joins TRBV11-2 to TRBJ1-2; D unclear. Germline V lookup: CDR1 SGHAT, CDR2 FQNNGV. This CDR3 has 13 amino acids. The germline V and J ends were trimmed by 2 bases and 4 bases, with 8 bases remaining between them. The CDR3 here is CASSLSGSYGYTF. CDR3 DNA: TGTGCCAGCAGCTTATCGGGAAGCTATGGCTACACCTTC.

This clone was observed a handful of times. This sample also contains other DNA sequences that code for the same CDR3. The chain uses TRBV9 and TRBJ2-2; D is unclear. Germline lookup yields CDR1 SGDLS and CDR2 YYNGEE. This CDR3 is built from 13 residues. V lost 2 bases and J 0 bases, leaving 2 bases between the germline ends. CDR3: CASSVPNTGELFF. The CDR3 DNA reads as TGTGCCAGCAGCGTTCCGAACACCGGGGAGCTGTTTTTT.

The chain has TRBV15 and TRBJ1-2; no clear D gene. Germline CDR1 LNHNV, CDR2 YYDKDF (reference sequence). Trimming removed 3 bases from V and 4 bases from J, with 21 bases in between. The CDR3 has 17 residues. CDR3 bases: TGTGCCACCAGCAGGGGTGGCCCCACGGGAAACGGCTATGGCTACACCTTC. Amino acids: CATSRGGPTGNGYGYTF.

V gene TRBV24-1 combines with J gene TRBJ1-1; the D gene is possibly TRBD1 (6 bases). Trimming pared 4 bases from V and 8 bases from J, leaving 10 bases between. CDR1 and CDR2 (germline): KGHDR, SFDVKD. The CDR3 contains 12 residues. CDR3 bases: TGTGCCACCAGTGAAAAACAGGGAGAAGCTTTCTTT. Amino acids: CATSEKQGEAFF.

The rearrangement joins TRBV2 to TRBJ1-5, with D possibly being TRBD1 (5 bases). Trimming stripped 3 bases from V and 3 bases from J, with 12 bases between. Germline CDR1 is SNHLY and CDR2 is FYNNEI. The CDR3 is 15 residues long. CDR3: CASSEAGLANQPQHF. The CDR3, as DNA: TGTGCCAGCAGTGAGGCAGGGTTGGCCAATCAGCCCCAGCATTTT.

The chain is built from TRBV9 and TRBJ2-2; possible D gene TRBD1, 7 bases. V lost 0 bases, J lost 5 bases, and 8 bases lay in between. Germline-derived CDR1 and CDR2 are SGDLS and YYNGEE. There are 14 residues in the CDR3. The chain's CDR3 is CASSVAGGTGELFF. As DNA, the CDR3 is TGTGCCAGCAGCGTAGCAGGGGGGACCGGGGAGCTGTTTTTT.

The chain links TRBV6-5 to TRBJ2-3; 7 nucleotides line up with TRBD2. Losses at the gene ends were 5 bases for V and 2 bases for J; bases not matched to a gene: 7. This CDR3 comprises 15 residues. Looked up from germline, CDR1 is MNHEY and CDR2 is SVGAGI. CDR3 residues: CASSRSGGLTDTQYF. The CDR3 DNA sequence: TGTGCCAGCAGTCGTTCGGGGGGACTCACAGATACGCAGTATTTT.

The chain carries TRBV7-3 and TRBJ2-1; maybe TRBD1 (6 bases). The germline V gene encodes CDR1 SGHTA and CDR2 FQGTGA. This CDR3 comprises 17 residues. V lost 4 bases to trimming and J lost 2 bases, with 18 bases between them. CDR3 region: CASSSLAGALPYNEQFF. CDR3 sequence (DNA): TGTGCCAGCAGCTCGTTGGCAGGGGCCCTCCCCTACAATGAGCAGTTCTTC.

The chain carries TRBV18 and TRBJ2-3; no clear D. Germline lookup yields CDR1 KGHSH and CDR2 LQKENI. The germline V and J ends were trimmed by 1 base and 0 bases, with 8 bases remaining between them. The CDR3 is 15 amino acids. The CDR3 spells CASSPQGTSTDTQYF. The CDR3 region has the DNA TGTGCCAGCTCACCACAGGGAACTAGCACAGATACGCAGTATTTT.

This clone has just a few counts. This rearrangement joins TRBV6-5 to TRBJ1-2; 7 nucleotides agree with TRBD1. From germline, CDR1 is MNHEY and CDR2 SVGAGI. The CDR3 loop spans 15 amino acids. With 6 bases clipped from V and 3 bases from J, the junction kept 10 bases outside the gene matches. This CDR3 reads CASSDPGQRHYGYTF. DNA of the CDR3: TGTGCCAGCAGCGATCCGGGACAGAGACACTATGGCTACACCTTC.